These 18 T cell receptor beta chains were all obtained from the same sample, sequenced in a study of shared clonotypes between healthy human individuals. Sequencing was performed with immunoSEQ multiplex PCR; in TCRdb, only in-frame clones are kept and a portion is missing. The sample yields 450,000 or so clones, more than 70% seen once. Sequences were obtained from PBMCs. Receptors were obtained from a middle-aged woman in good health. Some clones in this sample may be carry-over from other donors' samples.

Notes on this clone: One end of the junction varies from germline; a read error may be responsible. V and J are TRBV6-5 and TRBJ2-3, with D perhaps TRBD1 (5 bases). The CDR3 contains 15 residues. Germline CDR1 reads MNHEY; CDR2 reads SVGAGI. The CDR3 DNA follows: TGTGCCAGCAGTCCCCAGGGAACTGGCACAGATATGCAGTATTTT. Its translation: CASSPQGTGTDMQYF.

The genes are TRBV30 and TRBJ2-2, with 8 nucleotides matching TRBD2. The germline V gene encodes CDR1 GTSNPN and CDR2 SVGIG (reference sequence). V trimming: 4 bases; J trimming: 4 bases; junction bases outside the gene matches: 11. CDR3 length equals 16 residues. CDR3 loop: CAWTPVTGGVTGELFF. The CDR3 bases are TGTGCCTGGACCCCAGTTACCGGGGGGGTCACCGGGGAGCTGTTTTTT.

A single count supports this clone. This chain links TRBV7-3 with TRBJ2-5; the D gene could be TRBD1 or TRBD2 (5 bases each). The CDR3 has 13 residues. V was pared by 5 bases and J by 5 bases, with 12 bases between. The germline gives CDR1 SGHTA, CDR2 FQGTGA. In DNA form, the CDR3 reads TGTGCCAGCAGCAGCAGGGAGTGGGAGACCCAGTACTTC. Translation: CASSSREWETQYF. The variable domain in full, completed from reference TRBV7-3 and TRBJ2-5, reads GAGVSQTPSNKVTEKGKYVELRCDPISGHTALYWYRQSLGQGPEFLIYFQGTGAADDSGLPNDRFFAVRPEGSVSTLKIQRTERGDSAVYLCASSSREWETQYFGPGTRLLVL.

This chain connects TRBV11-2 to TRBJ2-3, with D unresolved. The V end lost 6 bases, the J end lost 4 bases, and 8 bases lay between the germline ends. Germline V gene data show CDR1 as SGHAT and CDR2 as FQNNGV. This CDR3 contains 12 residues. The CDR3 nucleotides are TGTGCCAGCAGTCCCAACGCAGATACGCAGTATTTT. Translation gives CASSPNADTQYF.

This clone was found a few times. The V call is TRBV7-8, the J call TRBJ2-6, with 11 bases aligning to TRBD1. CDR1 and CDR2 (germline): SGHVS, FQNEAQ. V shed 5 bases and J 7 bases; nucleotides not matched to a gene: 4. This CDR3 comprises 15 residues. CDR3 sequence reads: CASSPGQGGANVLTF. DNA of the CDR3: TGTGCCAGCAGCCCGGGACAGGGGGGAGCCAACGTCCTGACTTTC.

This chain links TRBV10-2 with TRBJ2-3; D gene unclear. Trimming took off 3 bases at V and 1 base at J, with 5 bases between the two ends. The CDR3 is 13 amino acids. The V gene's germline CDR1 is WSHSY and CDR2 SAAADI. The CDR3 sequence: CASSDPGTDTQYF. The DNA for the CDR3 is TGCGCCAGCAGTGACCCCGGCACAGATACGCAGTATTTT.

The V call is TRBV29-1, the J call TRBJ2-1; D is perhaps TRBD1 or TRBD2 (6 bases each). The CDR3 extends over 15 amino acids. Germline CDR1 is SQVTM and CDR2 is ANQGSEA. V dropped 6 bases and J dropped 4 bases, with 19 bases sitting between them. CDR3 amino acids: CSVPKGGHLYNEQFF. The DNA for the CDR3 is TGCAGCGTCCCCAAGGGGGGACACCTATACAATGAGCAGTTCTTC.

This rearrangement joins TRBV11-2 to TRBJ1-2; 7 nucleotides agree with TRBD1. CDR1 and CDR2 (germline): SGHAT, FQNNGV. This CDR3 region has 14 residues. V shed 5 bases, J shed 8 bases, and the junction held 11 bases outside the gene matches. CDR3 loop: CASSAHRQGGGYTF. The CDR3 DNA reads as TGTGCCAGCAGCGCCCACCGACAGGGTGGCGGCTACACCTTC.

The V and J genes are TRBV4-1 and TRBJ2-1; 10 bases match TRBD2. Losses at the gene ends were 1 base for V and 3 bases for J; bases not matched to a gene: 6. Germline-derived CDR1 and CDR2 are MGHRA and YSYEKL. The CDR3 totals 17 residues. The CDR3 DNA sequence: TGCGCCAGCAGCCAAGGCCCCTCTAGCGGGAGCTACAATGAGCAGTTCTTC. It yields the protein CASSQGPSSGSYNEQFF.

The rearrangement uses TRBV2 and TRBJ1-3; 11 nucleotides agree with TRBD2. TRBJ2-2 explains the end of the DNA better; the J call may be wrong. This CDR3 comprises 15 residues. Germline values: CDR1 SNHLY, CDR2 FYNNEI. CDR3 DNA: TGTGCCAGCAGTGGACTAGCGGGACCCACCGGGGAGCTGTTTTTT. Amino acid sequence: CASSGLAGPTGELFF.

The rearrangement joins TRBV28 to TRBJ2-3; TRBD1 is a possible D gene (5 bases). V was shortened by 3 bases and J by 0 bases, with 7 bases between the two germline ends. The CDR3 spans 14 residues. Germline values: CDR1 MDHEN, CDR2 SYDVKM. CDR3 nucleotide sequence: TGTGCCAGCAGTTTCCAGGGTAGCACAGATACGCAGTATTTT. As protein: CASSFQGSTDTQYF. Complete variable domain (other parts from reference TRBV28 and TRBJ2-3): DVKVTQSSRYLVKRTGEKVFLECVQDMDHENMFWYRQDPGLGLRLIYFSYDVKMKEKGDIPEGYSVSREKKERFSLILESASTNQTSMYLCASSFQGSTDTQYFGPGTRLTVL.

Notes on this clone: A far larger clone differs by one base, so this is likely a read error. The rearrangement links TRBV19 to TRBJ2-7; 7 bases agree with TRBD2. The germline V gene has CDR1 LNHDA and CDR2 SQIVND (reference sequence). This CDR3 comprises 15 residues. J gave up 3 bases and V 3 bases, and 8 bases lay outside the gene matches. The CDR3 region has the DNA TGTGCCAGTAGTATTGGGTCGGGAGGCCTCTACGAGCAGTACTTC. Translated: CASSIGSGGLYEQYF.

Only a few counts were recorded for this clone. This may come from a read error, since a much larger clone is one base off. The chain carries TRBV27 and TRBJ2-3, with D hard to call. Germline CDR1 is MNHEY and CDR2 is SMNVEV (reference sequence). The CDR3 sequence is 12 residues long. V was pared by 3 bases and J by 0 bases, with 1 base between. The CDR3 here is CASSFSTDTQYF. In DNA form, the CDR3 reads TGTGCCAGCAGTTTTAGCACAGATACGCAGTATTTT.

J is TRBJ2-7 and V is TRBV7-2; TRBD2 agrees at 12 bases. CDR3 length equals 15 residues. V lost 6 bases and J lost 0; bases outside the gene matches: 3. From germline, CDR1 is SGHTA and CDR2 FQGNSA. The CDR3 nucleotides are TGTGCCAGCAGATTACTAGCGGGAGGCTCCTACGAGCAGTACTTC. This codes for CASRLLAGGSYEQYF.

The V and J genes are TRBV23-1 and TRBJ2-4; D is perhaps TRBD2 (5 bases). TRBV23-1 counts as an open reading frame of uncertain function. The CDR3 has 16 amino acids. V was shortened by 2 bases and J by 0 bases, with 11 bases between the two germline ends. CDR3 in DNA: TGCGCCAGCAGTCAACCGCGGGCAGGAGCCAAAAACATTCAGTACTTC. It codes for CASSQPRAGAKNIQYF.

The count of this clone is one. This chain uses TRBV10-2 with TRBJ1-2; D unresolved. This CDR3 has 13 amino acids. Germline V lookup: CDR1 WSHSY, CDR2 SAAADI. V shed 3 bases and J shed 4 bases, with 9 bases lying between them. The DNA of the CDR3 is TGCGCCAGCAGTGAAGGGTTATCCTATGGCTACACCTTC. This codes for CASSEGLSYGYTF.

Only a few counts were recorded for this clone. V gene TRBV4-3 combines with J gene TRBJ2-7; D possibly matches TRBD1 or TRBD2 (5 bases each). The germline CDR1 and CDR2 sequences are LGHNA and YSLEER. V shed 0 bases and J shed 6 bases, with 15 bases lying between them. CDR3 length equals 15 residues. The CDR3 nucleotides read TGCGCCAGCAGCCAAGATAGGGCAGGGAGCGGCGAGCAGTACTTC. Protein sequence: CASSQDRAGSGEQYF.

This clone was counted once. The CDR3 protein is CASSPRDLPPETQYF. CDR3 nucleotides: TGTGCCAGCAGTCCCAGGGACTTACCCCCGGAGACCCAGTACTTC. The chain carries TRBV28 and TRBJ2-5; TRBD2 is a possible D gene (6 bases). V gave up 5 bases and J gave up 5 bases, with 18 bases separating them. CDR1 is MDHEN and CDR2 is SYDVKM in the germline V gene. This CDR3 has 15 residues.